The rows below give T cell receptor beta chains drawn from one sample of a study of tumor-infiltrating lymphocytes in primary liver carcinoma. TCRdb ran MiXCR on the multiplex PCR reads and lists one entry per CDR3 protein. The sample holds 40,000 to 60,000 distinct CDR3 sequences; 55% to 75% are singletons and the top ten take 25% to 35%. The sample comprised liver tumor tissue from sampling region 5. These receptors came from a man aged 40-55 years with primary liver carcinoma and hepatitis B virus infection. Each CDR3 is given with its conserved first and last residue. A D gene is named only where the DNA matches it firmly. Not all rows give a size; the values are once, few, many and, for expanded clones, a class.

>TRBV7-3|NA|few|TRBJ2-3
TGTGCCAGCAGCTTAGGGACCCACCCAGATACGCAGTATTTT
CASSLGTHPDTQYF
>TRBV6-5|NA|NA|TRBJ2-1
TGTGCCAGTAGGACGGACGGGGCACAGGCGGATGGGCAGTTCTTC
CASRTDGAQADGQFF
>TRBV14|NA|many|TRBJ1-2
TGTGCCAGCAGCCACACCAGCTTAGGCAGTTCTAACTATGGCTACACCTTC
CASSHTSLGSSNYGYTF
>TRBV18|TRBD2|NA|TRBJ2-7
TGTGCCAGCTCACCGGCCCTAGCGGGAGGGACCTACGAGCAGTACTTC
CASSPALAGGTYEQYF
>TRBV29-1|NA|many|TRBJ1-1
TGCAGCGTTGGTGGGGCCAGGGACATTATGAACACTGAAGCTTTCTTT
CSVGGARDIMNTEAFF
>TRBV12-3/TRBV12-4|NA|many|TRBJ2-7
TGTGCCAGCAGTGGCCCCCCACGGCCCTACGAGCAGTACTTC
CASSGPPRPYEQYF
>TRBV28|TRBD1|NA|TRBJ2-7
TGTGCCAGTAGTTCCCCCGGTGGGAAGGGACAGTACGAGCAGTACTTC
CASSSPGGKGQYEQYF
>TRBV11-3|TRBD2|NA|TRBJ2-2
TGTGCCAGCAGCTCCCTAGCGGGAACCGGGGAGCTGTTTTTT
CASSSLAGTGELFF
>TRBV6-5|NA|NA|TRBJ2-1
TGTGCCAGCAGTTACTCTAGGGGGGTTCTGGCCTATGAGCAGTTATTC
CASSYSRGVLAYEQLF
>TRBV7-9|NA|many|TRBJ2-7
TGTGCCAGCAGCTTAGCGGCGGGCCAGGCCTTGCGCGAGCAGTACTTC
CASSLAAGQALREQYF
>TRBV2|NA|NA|TRBJ2-5
TGTGCCAGCACGAACTTTCAAGAGACCCAGTACTTC
CASTNFQETQYF
>TRBV6-6|NA|once|TRBJ2-7
TGTGCCAGCAGTTACGACGCATGGGATATCGAGCAGTACTTC
CASSYDAWDIEQYF
>TRBV7-8|NA|NA|TRBJ2-5
TGTGCCAGCAGCCCCCTCTACAATACTCAAGAGACCCGGTACTTC
CASSPLYNTQETRYF
>TRBV6-6|NA|NA|TRBJ1-1
TGTGCCATCAGTTACTCTGGTGAAGCTTTTTTT
CAISYSGEAFF
>TRBV29-1|TRBD1|medium-sized|TRBJ2-4
TGCAGCGTCCGAGTGACAGGGAGATACTTAGGAAACATTCAGTACTTC
CSVRVTGRYLGNIQYF
>TRBV6-5|NA|NA|TRBJ2-7
TGTGCCAGCAGTCCCTCTGGTAGTGTTAACGAGCAATACTTC
CASSPSGSVNEQYF
>TRBV29-1|NA|NA|TRBJ2-2
TGCAACATTGTTACAAACACCGGGGAGCTGTTTTTT
CNIVTNTGELFF
>TRBV5-1|TRBD2|many|TRBJ2-5
TGCGCCAGCAGCTTGGCCGTAACTAGCGGGAGTCCAGAGACCCAGTACTTC
CASSLAVTSGSPETQYF
>TRBV12-3/TRBV12-4|NA|NA|TRBJ2-1
TGTGCCAGGAGCACCCGAGACTATGACGGTAAGCAGTTCTTC
CARSTRDYDGKQFF
>TRBV28|TRBD2|many|TRBJ2-5
TGTGCCAGCAGTACTCGACTAGCGGGGGACCAAGAGACCCAGTACTTC
CASSTRLAGDQETQYF
>TRBV4-2|NA|NA|TRBJ2-1
TGTGCCAGCAGCCCGCGGACAAGGGGGAACAATGGGCAGTTCTTC
CASSPRTRGNNGQFF
>TRBV29-1|NA|medium-sized|TRBJ1-2
TGCAGCGGACACGTGGGCTATGGCTACACCTTC
CSGHVGYGYTF
>TRBV6-1|NA|many|TRBJ2-7
TGTGCCAGCAGTGCTGGGGACGGACCCTACGAGCAGTACTTC
CASSAGDGPYEQYF
>TRBV7-2|TRBD1|NA|TRBJ1-2
TGTGCCAGCAGTTTTACCCCTCCCCGGGACAGGAACTATGGCTACACCTTC
CASSFTPPRDRNYGYTF
>TRBV6-5|TRBD1|NA|TRBJ2-2
TGTGTCAGCAGTTACTCGAACAGGGGGCTGGGGGAGCTGCTTTTT
CVSSYSNRGLGELLF
>TRBV5-4|TRBD2|once|TRBJ2-1
TGTGCCAGCAGCTTGGATAGCGGGAGTTTACACAATGAGTGGTTCTTC
CASSLDSGSLHNEWFF
>TRBV5-5|NA|once|TRBJ1-2
TGTGCCAGCTTGGAAGGCGCGAACTATGGCTACACCTTC
CASLEGANYGYTF
>TRBV4-1|TRBD2|NA|TRBJ2-1
TGCGTCAGCAGCCAACCCGAGACTAGCGGTGACAATGAGCAGTTCTTC
CVSSQPETSGDNEQFF
>TRBV5-1|NA|NA|TRBJ1-3
TGCACCAGCAGCCTAACCCCCGACAGCGGAAACACCATATGTTTT
CTSSLTPDSGNTICF
>TRBV6-6|NA|NA|TRBJ2-2
TGTGCCAGCAGTCCCGGGCCCACATCTGACACCAGGGAGCTGTTTTTT
CASSPGPTSDTRELFF